The clone carrying this T cell receptor delta chain counts as medium-sized (0.01 to 0.1%). The same CDR3 arises from other DNA sequences in this sample as well. The data derive from a study of gamma-delta chains in newborns, infants, children. Study summary: Polyclonal expansion of innate γδ T cells after birth follows microbial exposure.

TCRdb applied CATT to the reads for clone calling. The sample comprises 5,700 or so delta-chain clones, 13% to 15% of which are singletons, and 20% to 25% rests with the top ten. Germline-derived CDR1 and CDR2 are TSWWSYY and QGS. The CDR3 length is 23 residues. V was pared by 1 base and J by 2 bases, with 25 bases of the junction left unmatched. The chain couples TRDV1 to TRDJ1; 10 nucleotides agree with TRDD3. The material sequenced was blood, taken at baseline. The clonotype originates from a child who was a newborn, infant or young child, either healthy, febrile or measles-vaccinated (not recorded which). The CDR3 nucleotides are TGTGCTCTTGGGGAACCTCCCCCCGCTCTTTCCGTCTGGGGGATAGTGCCGACCGATAAACTCATCTTT. As protein: CALGEPPPALSVWGIVPTDKLIF.